This passage covers 30 T cell receptor beta chains from one sample sequenced in a study of cytomegalovirus exposure and HLA in healthy donors. 60 Vbeta and 13 Jbeta primers were used in PCR. The assay was immunoSEQ multiplex PCR, and TCRdb's table has in-frame clones only and misses some. The table includes around 190,000 clones, around 79% detected once. Material: PBMCs. The receptors shown here come from a woman aged 25 to 39 in good health and CMV-seropositive.

This clone came up a few times. The V call is TRBV7-2, the J call TRBJ1-2; D not resolved. V shed 0 bases and J shed 4 bases, with 6 bases lying between them. Germline V lookup: CDR1 SGHTA, CDR2 FQGNSA. The CDR3 has 13 residues. The CDR3 loop reads CASSLANRYGYTF. In nucleotides, the CDR3 is TGTGCCAGCAGCTTAGCTAATCGCTATGGCTACACCTTC.

This clone was seen only a few times. This sequence joins TRBV18 and TRBJ2-5; D ambiguous. The CDR3 length is 11 residues. Germline CDR1 is KGHSH and CDR2 is LQKENI. Trimming took off 1 base at V and 6 bases at J, with 3 bases between the two ends. The CDR3 reads CASSPLKTQYF. The CDR3 nucleotides read TGTGCCAGCTCACCACTTAAGACCCAGTACTTC.

The chain links TRBV5-1 to TRBJ2-5, with D hard to call. The better agreement between TRBJ2-7 and the DNA end casts doubt on the J call. Germline CDR1 reads SGHRS; CDR2 reads YFSETQ. This CDR3 is built from 12 residues. The DNA of the CDR3 is TGCGCCAGCAGCTTCAACCTGATCGAGCAGTACTTC. Protein product: CASSFNLIEQYF.

V gene TRBV2 combines with J gene TRBJ2-5; the match to TRBD2 covers 9 bases. CDR3 length: 15 residues. Germline CDR1 is SNHLY and CDR2 is FYNNEI. CDR3 loop: CSSTGASGVQETQYF. The CDR3 DNA follows: TGTTCCTCCACGGGGGCTAGCGGGGTCCAAGAGACCCAGTACTTC.

The chain joins TRBV11-2 to TRBJ2-5, with 10 bases aligning to TRBD2. Trimming removed 4 bases from V and 3 bases from J; junction bases left unmatched: 2. There are 14 residues in the CDR3. The V gene's germline CDR1 is SGHAT and CDR2 FQNNGV. The CDR3 region is CASSYLAGEETQYF. The CDR3 region has the DNA TGTGCCAGCAGCTACCTAGCGGGGGAAGAGACCCAGTACTTC.

This clone was observed once. The rearrangement uses TRBV6-6 and TRBJ2-1; 14 bases line up with TRBD2. The junction had 3 bases not matched to a gene; V was cut back by 6 bases and J by 2 bases. CDR3 length equals 16 residues. The germline V gene has CDR1 MNHNY and CDR2 SVGAGI (reference sequence). CDR3 bases: TGTGCCAGCAGGGGACTAGCGGGAGTGGCCTACAATGAGCAGTTCTTC. Protein: CASRGLAGVAYNEQFF.

The rearrangement links TRBV27 to TRBJ1-1, with a tentative D call TRBD1 (6 bases). The CDR3 is 15 residues long. Germline V lookup: CDR1 MNHEY, CDR2 SMNVEV (reference sequence). Between the trimmed V and J ends, which lost 5 bases and 0 bases, there was a span of 13 bases. CDR3: CASSVRGGMNTEAFF. The CDR3 DNA reads as TGTGCCAGCAGTGTGAGGGGGGGGATGAACACTGAAGCTTTCTTT.

A single count supports this clone. The rearrangement links TRBV19 to TRBJ2-2; TRBD1 agrees at 9 bases. CDR1 and CDR2 (germline): LNHDA, SQIVND (reference sequence). This CDR3 has 14 residues. The V and J ends lost 10 bases and 0 bases, in that order; junction bases with no gene match: 3. In DNA, the CDR3 is TGTGCCACCGGGACAGGGCCGAACACCGGGGAGCTGTTTTTT. It specifies CATGTGPNTGELFF.

The V and J genes are TRBV2 and TRBJ1-4, with D uncertain. The CDR3 spans 15 residues. V dropped 1 base and J dropped 7 bases, with 13 bases sitting between them. The germline CDR1 and CDR2 sequences are SNHLY and FYNNEI. The CDR3 loop is CASSEEREAGEKLFF. In DNA form, the CDR3 reads TGTGCCAGCAGTGAAGAGAGGGAGGCCGGTGAAAAACTGTTTTTT.

The CDR3 loop is CASSYSTSGGSYEQYF. DNA of the CDR3: TGTGCCAGCAGTTACTCGACTAGCGGGGGCTCCTACGAGCAGTACTTC. V gene TRBV6-5 combines with J gene TRBJ2-5, with 12 bases fitting TRBD2. The DNA end lines up better with TRBJ2-7; the J call may be wrong. In germline, CDR1 is MNHEY, CDR2 SVGAGI. The CDR3 is made up of 16 amino acids.

The J gene is TRBJ2-7, the V gene TRBV7-9; D is undetermined. Germline values: CDR1 SEHNR, CDR2 FQNEAQ (reference sequence). The CDR3 contains 12 residues. Trimming cost V 1 base and J 5 bases, with 6 bases left between them. This chain's CDR3 is CASSLVIHEQYF. The DNA for the CDR3 is TGTGCCAGCAGCTTAGTTATCCACGAGCAGTACTTC. Complete variable domain (other parts from reference TRBV7-9 and TRBJ2-7): DTGVSQNPRHKITKRGQNVTFRCDPISEHNRLYWYRQTLGQGPEFLTYFQNEAQLEKSRLLSDRFSAERPKGSFSTLEIQRTEQGDSAMYLCASSLVIHEQYFGPGTRLTVT.

This clone was picked up a small number of times. The chain recombines TRBV4-3 with TRBJ2-2; perhaps TRBD1 as D (6 bases). CDR1 and CDR2 from the germline V gene are LGHNA and YSLEER. The CDR3 spans 16 residues. Trimming left V 2 bases short and J 4 bases short, with 14 bases between. CDR3 nucleotide sequence: TGCGCCAGCAGCCAAATGTTTGGGGGCAGCACCGGGGAGCTGTTTTTT. This codes for CASSQMFGGSTGELFF.

The chain links TRBV9 to TRBJ1-2; D is unclear. The ends were cut back, 0 bases at V and 4 bases at J, with 7 bases in the middle. The V gene's germline CDR1 is SGDLS and CDR2 YYNGEE. This CDR3 is built from 13 residues. The CDR3 spells CASSVEEAYGYTF. CDR3 nucleotides: TGTGCCAGCAGCGTAGAAGAGGCCTATGGCTACACCTTC.

V usage is TRBV6-5 and J usage is TRBJ2-5, with D maybe TRBD2 (6 bases). Germline assignment: CDR1 MNHEY and CDR2 SVGAGI. Trimming stripped 2 bases from V and 4 bases from J, with 17 bases between. The CDR3 length is 16 residues. The CDR3 DNA reads TGTGCCAGCAGTTACGAACGGAGGGGCGGTAGAGAGACCCAGTACTTC. It yields the protein CASSYERRGGRETQYF.

The genes are TRBV19 and TRBJ2-5; TRBD1 matches 9 bases. CDR3 length: 17 amino acids. Germline CDR1 LNHDA, CDR2 SQIVND (reference sequence). J gave up 7 bases and V 0 bases, and 12 bases lay outside the gene matches. The CDR3 nucleotides read TGTGCCAGTAGTATAGATCCGGACAGGGGATTGGGGGTGACCCAGTACTTC. Translated, it gives CASSIDPDRGLGVTQYF. Looking up the rest from reference TRBV19 and TRBJ2-5 gives the full variable domain: DGGITQSPKYLFRKEGQNVTLSCEQNLNHDAMYWYRQDPGQGLRLIYYSQIVNDFQKGDIAEGYSVSREKKESFPLTVTSAQKNPTAFYLCASSIDPDRGLGVTQYFGPGTRLLVL.

J is TRBJ1-2 and V is TRBV21-1; the table's D call, TRBD1, has no DNA check behind it. TRBV21-1 is shown as a pseudogene. The CDR3 loop spans 13 amino acids. CDR3 loop: CASSKEGTGGYTF. The CDR3 region has the DNA TGTGCCAGCAGCAAAGAGGGGACAGGTGGCTACACCTTC.

V gene TRBV1 combines with J gene TRBJ1-5. TRBV1 is designated a pseudogene. The CDR3 contains 17 residues. CDR3 bases: TGCACCAGCAGCCCGACCGGACTTCCGAAGGGCAATCAGCCCCAGCATTTT. It codes for CTSSPTGLPKGNQPQHF.

J is TRBJ2-3 and V is TRBV12-5; 10 bases map to TRBD2. V lost 8 bases, J lost 4 bases, and 3 bases stayed unmatched. Per the germline V gene, CDR1 is LGHNT and CDR2 is FRNRAP. The CDR3 is made up of 13 amino acids. DNA for the CDR3: TGTGCTAGTCGCACTAGCGGGGCAGATACGCAGTATTTT. Its protein is CASRTSGADTQYF. The complete variable domain, with remaining parts taken from reference TRBV12-5 and TRBJ2-3, reads DARVTQTPRHKVTEMGQEVTMRCQPILGHNTVFWYRQTMMQGLELLAYFRNRAPLDDSGMPKDRFSAEMPDATLATLKIQPSEPRDSAVYFCASRTSGADTQYFGPGTRLTVL.

This clone showed up just a few times. The chain couples TRBV7-9 to TRBJ2-1; 10 bases match TRBD2. Germline CDR1 is SEHNR and CDR2 is FQNEAQ (reference sequence). The CDR3 contains 15 residues. The junction had 5 bases not matched to a gene; V was cut back by 3 bases and J by 6 bases. CDR3 nucleotide sequence: TGTGCCAGCAGCTTGGGAGCGGGGGGGCTCAATGAGCAGTTCTTC. Translating it yields CASSLGAGGLNEQFF.

The chain links TRBV6-1 to TRBJ2-1, with 7 bases aligning to TRBD1. This CDR3 comprises 17 residues. Germline loops: CDR1 MNHNS, CDR2 SASEGT. With V trimmed by 0 bases and J by 6 bases, 11 bases remained unmatched. This CDR3 is CASSEALGGPVVNEQFF. The CDR3 nucleotides are TGTGCCAGCAGTGAAGCGCTAGGGGGCCCTGTCGTCAATGAGCAGTTCTTC.

This clone was seen only a few times. The chain recombines TRBV30 with TRBJ1-4; perhaps TRBD1 as D (5 bases). V was pared by 3 bases and J by 5 bases, with 10 bases between. CDR1 is GTSNPN and CDR2 is SVGIG in the germline V gene (reference sequence). The CDR3 is made up of 13 amino acids. The CDR3 DNA is TGTGCCTGGAGCGAAGGGGCGAATGAAAAACTGTTTTTT. Protein product: CAWSEGANEKLFF.

The chain has TRBV7-9 and TRBJ1-5; no reliable D call. This CDR3 comprises 14 residues. The germline V gene encodes CDR1 SEHNR and CDR2 FQNEAQ (reference sequence). V dropped 1 base and J dropped 2 bases, with 6 bases sitting between them. The CDR3 DNA reads as TGTGCCAGCAGCTTAGACTATGGCAATCAGCCCCAGCATTTT. Encoded protein: CASSLDYGNQPQHF.

The V call is TRBV2, the J call TRBJ1-4, with 7 nucleotides matching TRBD1. Germline V CDR1 and CDR2: SNHLY, FYNNEI. This CDR3 has 19 amino acids. The trim removed 3 bases at V and 6 bases at J, leaving 19 bases unmatched. CDR3 amino acids: CASSDGGGGDELWDEKLFF. In DNA form, the CDR3 reads TGTGCCAGCAGTGACGGAGGAGGGGGCGACGAGCTCTGGGATGAAAAACTGTTTTTT. The entire variable domain, with the rest obtained from reference TRBV2 and TRBJ1-4, is as follows: EPEVTQTPSHQVTQMGQEVILRCVPISNHLYFYWYRQILGQKVEFLVSFYNNEISEKSEIFDDQFSVERPDGSNFTLKIRSTKLEDSAMYFCASSDGGGGDELWDEKLFFGSGTQLSVL.

This clone has just a few counts. The chain couples TRBV18 to TRBJ1-2; D is undetermined. The CDR3 runs to 17 residues. The V end lost 1 base, the J end lost 0 bases, and 15 bases lay between the germline ends. Looked up from germline, CDR1 is KGHSH and CDR2 is LQKENI. CDR3 bases: TGTGCCAGCTCACCACAAAGCCGGGAAGTTCCTAACTATGGCTACACCTTC. Translating it yields CASSPQSREVPNYGYTF. Full variable domain (outside the CDR3, taken from reference TRBV18 and TRBJ1-2): NAGVMQNPRHLVRRRGQEARLRCSPMKGHSHVYWYRQLPEEGLKFMVYLQKENIIDESGMPKERFSAEFPKEGPSILRIQQVVRGDSAAYFCASSPQSREVPNYGYTFGSGTRLTVV.

Written as DNA, the CDR3 is TGCGCCAGCAGCCAAGAGTGGGGGCAGAGTAATCAGCCCCAGCATTTT. The encoded protein is CASSQEWGQSNQPQHF. The J gene is TRBJ1-5, the V gene TRBV4-3; D is possibly TRBD1 (6 bases). The CDR3 totals 16 residues. The ends were cut back, 0 bases at V and 4 bases at J, with 13 bases in the middle. CDR1 is LGHNA, CDR2 YSLEER, per germline.

This clone came up a few times. The genes are TRBV2 and TRBJ2-5; TRBD2 matches at 8 bases. Losses at the gene ends were 6 bases for V and 4 bases for J; bases not matched to a gene: 10. CDR1 and CDR2 (germline): SNHLY, FYNNEI. CDR3 size: 15 residues. The DNA for the CDR3 is TGTGCCAGCAGGGCACAGTGGCTAGCGGGAGAGACCCAGTACTTC. Translating gives CASRAQWLAGETQYF.

The chain recombines TRBV13 with TRBJ2-7; maybe TRBD2 (6 bases). Trimming took 5 bases from V and 4 from J, leaving 12 bases between them. CDR1 PRHDT and CDR2 FYEKMQ come from the germline V gene (reference sequence). The CDR3 is made up of 13 amino acids. For the CDR3, the DNA is TGTGCCAGCAGCCGAACGGCGGGATACGAGCAGTACTTC. This encodes CASSRTAGYEQYF.

V is TRBV30 and J is TRBJ2-1; 9 nucleotides match TRBD1. From germline, CDR1 is GTSNPN and CDR2 SVGIG (reference sequence). After removal of 3 bases from V and 6 bases from J, the junction contained 3 bases not matched to a gene. The CDR3 sequence is 13 residues long. This chain's CDR3 is CAWRVQGANEQFF. The CDR3 region has the DNA TGTGCCTGGAGGGTACAGGGGGCCAATGAGCAGTTCTTC.

This sequence joins TRBV15 and TRBJ2-5; TRBD1 matches 7 bases. The end of the DNA is better explained by TRBJ2-7, so the J call may be wrong. Per the germline V gene, CDR1 is LNHNV and CDR2 is YYDKDF (reference sequence). This CDR3 has 14 residues. The CDR3 sequence is CATSSWDSPYEQYF. DNA of the CDR3: TGTGCCACCAGCAGTTGGGACAGCCCCTACGAGCAGTACTTC.

The J gene is TRBJ2-7, the V gene TRBV5-6, with TRBD1 as a possible D gene (6 bases). The germline CDR1 and CDR2 sequences are SGHDT and YYEEEE. Trimming removed 3 bases from V and 6 bases from J, with 13 bases in between. The CDR3 has 13 amino acids. CDR3 coding DNA: TGTGCCAGCAGCTGGGATCGCAGGGGCGAGCAGTACTTC. It encodes CASSWDRRGEQYF.